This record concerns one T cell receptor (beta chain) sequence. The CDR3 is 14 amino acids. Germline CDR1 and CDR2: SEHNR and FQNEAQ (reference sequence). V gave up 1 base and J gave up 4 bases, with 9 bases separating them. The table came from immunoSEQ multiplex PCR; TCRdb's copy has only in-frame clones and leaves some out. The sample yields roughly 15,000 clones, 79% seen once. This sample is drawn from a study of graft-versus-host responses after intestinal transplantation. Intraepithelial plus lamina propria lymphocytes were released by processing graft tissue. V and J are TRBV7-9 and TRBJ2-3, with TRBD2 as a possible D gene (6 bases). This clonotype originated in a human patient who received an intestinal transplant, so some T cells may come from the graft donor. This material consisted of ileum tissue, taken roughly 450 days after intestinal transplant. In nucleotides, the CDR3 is TGTGCCAGCAGCTTAGTAGGGGAGGCAGATACGCAGTATTTT. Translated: CASSLVGEADTQYF.